A selection of T cell receptor beta chains follows, all from one sample in a study of blood T cells in healthy people across ages. Via MiXCR, TCRdb re-called the 5' RACE reads, giving one row per CDR3 protein. The sample has hundreds of thousands of distinct CDR3 sequences; over 45% are singletons. The material sequenced was blood. These receptors came from a woman in her sixties or seventies in good health. The CDR3 runs from the conserved cysteine through the conserved F or W. The D gene is left open where the match is weak. Only part of the rows carry a size: once, few, many, or a class if the clone is expanded.

clone_size | j_call | v_call | d_call | cdr3_aa | cdr3_nt
. | TRBJ2-1 | TRBV4-3 | TRBD2 | CASSSGTSVKNEQFF | TGCGCCAGCAGCTCCGGGACTAGCGTTAAGAATGAGCAGTTCTTC
. | TRBJ2-7 | TRBV14 | . | CASSLGGRYEQYF | TGTGCCAGCAGCCTGGGGGGGCGGTACGAGCAGTACTTC
. | TRBJ1-5 | TRBV10-3 | TRBD1 | CAIGGGQGDQPQHF | TGTGCCATCGGGGGGGGACAGGGCGATCAGCCCCAGCATTTT
. | TRBJ2-1 | TRBV9 | . | CASSAAGNSYNEQFF | TGTGCCAGCAGCGCAGCGGGCAACTCCTACAATGAGCAGTTCTTC
. | TRBJ2-7 | TRBV20-1 | TRBD1 | CSAEQGVFEQYF | TGCAGTGCGGAACAGGGGGTCTTCGAGCAGTACTTC
. | TRBJ2-7 | TRBV9 | TRBD2 | CASSVLGRAGINEQYF | TGTGCCAGCAGCGTGCTCGGGAGGGCAGGGATAAACGAGCAGTACTTC
once | TRBJ2-7 | TRBV14 | TRBD2 | CASSHAVSLSGRAYEQYF | TGTGCCAGCAGCCACGCAGTTTCCCTTAGCGGGAGGGCTTACGAGCAGTACTTC
few | TRBJ2-7 | TRBV7-2 | TRBD2 | CASSRGGLAGVEQYF | TGTGCCAGCAGTCGTGGTGGGCTAGCGGGAGTAGAGCAGTACTTC
many | TRBJ2-1 | TRBV29-1 | . | CSVEGRDGYEQFF | TGCAGCGTTGAGGGGCGGGACGGCTATGAGCAGTTCTTC
. | TRBJ2-5 | TRBV28 | . | CASSSTTRNWQETQYF | TGTGCCAGCAGTTCGACGACCAGGAACTGGCAAGAGACCCAGTACTTC
. | TRBJ2-7 | TRBV7-2 | TRBD2 | CASSQAGALPYEQYF | TGTGCCAGCAGCCAAGCGGGGGCTCTACCCTACGAGCAGTACTTC
few | TRBJ2-6 | TRBV29-1 | TRBD2 | CSVEYWGGGANVLTF | TGCAGCGTTGAGTATTGGGGGGGTGGGGCCAACGTCCTGACTTTC
. | TRBJ2-3 | TRBV4-3 | . | CASSRFSPVSNTDTQYF | TGCGCCAGCAGCCGGTTCAGTCCCGTTTCTAACACAGATACGCAGTATTTT
. | TRBJ1-4 | TRBV7-3 | TRBD1 | CASSHPRGRRPEELFF | TGCGCCAGCAGCCACCCCAGGGGGCGGCGGCCTGAAGAACTGTTTTTT
. | TRBJ2-2 | TRBV7-2 | TRBD2 | CASSETSGSVTGELFF | TGTGCCAGCAGCGAGACTAGCGGGAGCGTCACCGGGGAGCTGTTTTTT
. | TRBJ2-1 | TRBV5-1 | TRBD2 | CASSVLAGGPEQFF | TGCGCCAGCAGCGTACTAGCGGGAGGGCCCGAGCAGTTCTTC
. | TRBJ1-1 | TRBV28 | . | CAVLQRVGYTEAFF | TGTGCCGTCCTCCAGAGGGTAGGGTACACTGAAGCTTTCTTT
. | TRBJ2-2 | TRBV4-3 | TRBD1 | CASSPGTVLYPGELFF | TGCGCCAGCAGCCCCGGGACAGTCCTATATCCCGGGGAGCTGTTTTTT
. | TRBJ1-2 | TRBV7-3 | . | CASSSTGDGTYGYTF | TGTGCCAGCAGCTCAACCGGGGACGGCACCTATGGCTACACCTTC
few | TRBJ1-1 | TRBV13 | TRBD1 | CASSRGQGHTEAFF | TGTGCCAGCAGCCGTGGACAGGGGCACACTGAAGCTTTCTTT
few | TRBJ1-6 | TRBV15 | . | CATSPAGDNSPLHF | TGTGCCACCAGCCCCGCAGGGGATAACTCACCCCTCCACTTT
once | TRBJ2-1 | TRBV9 | TRBD2 | CASSPSPLAGGPRSYNEQFF | TGTGCCAGCAGCCCCAGCCCACTAGCGGGAGGGCCTAGGTCCTACAATGAGCAGTTCTTC
. | TRBJ2-5 | TRBV18 | . | CASSVANQETQYF | TGTGCCAGCTCGGTGGCCAACCAAGAGACCCAGTACTTC
. | TRBJ2-6 | TRBV10-3 | . | CAISDGRSGANVLTF | TGTGCCATCAGTGATGGCCGCTCTGGGGCCAACGTCCTGACTTTC
. | TRBJ2-7 | TRBV20-1 | . | CSALGRTYEQYF | TGCAGTGCCCTGGGACGAACCTACGAGCAGTACTTC
few | TRBJ2-5 | TRBV13 | . | CASSSLTQFGETQYF | TGTGCCAGCAGCTCTTTGACCCAATTCGGAGAGACCCAGTACTTC
. | TRBJ2-4 | TRBV21-1 | . | CASSKWGEGTAEIEAKNIQYF | .
. | TRBJ2-7 | TRBV9 | . | CASSVGGRGYNEQYF | TGTGCCAGCAGCGTAGGGGGGCGCGGGTACAATGAGCAGTACTTC
once | TRBJ2-1 | TRBV5-1 | TRBD2 | CASSPSVTGGNEQFF | TGCGCCAGCAGCCCATCAGTGACGGGAGGGAATGAGCAGTTCTTC